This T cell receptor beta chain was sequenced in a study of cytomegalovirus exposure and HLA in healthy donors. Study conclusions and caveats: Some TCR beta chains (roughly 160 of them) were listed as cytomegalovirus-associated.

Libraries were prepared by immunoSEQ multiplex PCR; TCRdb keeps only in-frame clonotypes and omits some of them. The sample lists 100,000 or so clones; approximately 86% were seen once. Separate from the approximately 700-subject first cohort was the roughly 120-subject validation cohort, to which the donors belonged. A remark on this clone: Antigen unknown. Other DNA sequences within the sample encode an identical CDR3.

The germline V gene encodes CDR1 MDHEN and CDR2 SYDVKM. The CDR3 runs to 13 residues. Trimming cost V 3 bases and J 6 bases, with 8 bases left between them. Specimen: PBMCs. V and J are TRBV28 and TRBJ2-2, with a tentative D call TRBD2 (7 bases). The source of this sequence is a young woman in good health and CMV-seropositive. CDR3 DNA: TGTGCCAGCAGTTTGGGGGGGCCCGGGGAGCTGTTTTTT. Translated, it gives CASSLGGPGELFF.